These 11 T cell receptor beta chains were sequenced from one sample in a study of blood T cell repertoires in COVID-19. Clones were sequenced by immunoSEQ multiplex PCR, and TCRdb holds only the in-frame ones, with some missing. The table records around 150,000 clones, roughly 82% of them present only once. Sequencing input: peripheral blood. The source is a woman aged 40-49 years with COVID-19, enrolled during active disease.

The rearrangement joins TRBV6-4 to TRBJ2-1; 11 bases line up with TRBD2. Unmatched junction bases numbered 2, after V lost 4 bases and J lost 6 bases. CDR1 and CDR2 (germline): MRHNA, SNTAGT. The CDR3 contains 14 residues. CDR3: CASSVAGGRNEQFF. CDR3 bases: TGTGCCAGCAGTGTAGCGGGGGGGCGCAATGAGCAGTTCTTC.

This clone was observed a few times. The CDR3: CASTPTGGTANTGELFF. The CDR3 region has the DNA TGTGCCAGTACTCCGACAGGGGGGACCGCGAACACCGGGGAGCTGTTTTTT. The chain combines TRBV19 with TRBJ2-2; the match to TRBD1 covers 9 bases. In germline, CDR1 is LNHDA, CDR2 SQIVND (reference sequence). CDR3 length equals 17 residues. V lost 7 bases and J lost 0; bases outside the gene matches: 9.

This clone was seen a handful of times. The V call is TRBV6-5, the J call TRBJ1-5; D remains unclear. With 10 bases removed from V and 0 bases from J, the gap between germline ends came to 13 bases. The CDR3 is 14 residues long. Germline CDR1 and CDR2: MNHEY and SVGAGI. DNA of the CDR3: TGTGCCACGAAACCCGAGTATAGCAATCAGCCCCAGCATTTT. This translates into CATKPEYSNQPQHF.

The chain carries TRBV2 and TRBJ2-1, with D maybe TRBD2 (5 bases). Germline V gives CDR1 SNHLY, CDR2 FYNNEI. With 7 bases removed from V and 0 bases from J, the gap between germline ends came to 13 bases. This CDR3 comprises 15 residues. CDR3 loop: CASKARGDSYNEQFF. The CDR3 region has the DNA TGTGCCAGCAAGGCCCGGGGTGACTCCTACAATGAGCAGTTCTTC.

The V gene is TRBV18, the J gene TRBJ1-3, with D maybe TRBD1 (5 bases). This CDR3 has 14 residues. V was shortened by 5 bases and J by 1 base, with 9 bases between the two germline ends. The V gene's germline CDR1 is KGHSH and CDR2 LQKENI. DNA of the CDR3: TGTGCCAGCTCAGCGGGGCAATCTGGAAACACCATATATTTT. Protein product: CASSAGQSGNTIYF.

The CDR3 region is CASSLDSNTGELFF. DNA for the CDR3: TGTGCCAGCAGCCTTGACTCGAACACCGGGGAGCTGTTTTTT. The chain recombines TRBV5-4 with TRBJ2-2; no clear D gene. CDR3 length: 14 amino acids. The germline V and J ends were trimmed by 4 bases and 0 bases, with 7 bases remaining between them. Germline values: CDR1 SGHNT, CDR2 YYREEE (reference sequence).

The V gene is TRBV4-1, the J gene TRBJ2-3, with D tentatively TRBD2 (7 bases). Germline CDR1 reads MGHRA; CDR2 reads YSYEKL. V was pared by 6 bases and J by 1 base, with 20 bases between. CDR3 length equals 17 residues. CDR3 protein: CASRKLKGGAGTDTQYF. CDR3 nucleotide sequence: TGCGCCAGCAGGAAACTCAAAGGGGGGGCAGGCACAGATACGCAGTATTTT.

The rearrangement links TRBV7-8 to TRBJ2-7; 10 bases align to TRBD2. In germline, CDR1 is SGHVS, CDR2 FQNEAQ. With V trimmed by 5 bases and J by 3 bases, 7 bases remained unmatched. CDR3 length: 15 residues. The CDR3 DNA is TGTGCCAGCAGCCGAGCCGGGACTAGCGACTACGAGCAGTACTTC. This codes for CASSRAGTSDYEQYF.

This rearrangement joins TRBV28 to TRBJ1-2; 9 bases map to TRBD1. The V segment lost 5 bases and the J segment 0 bases; nucleotides outside the gene matches: 10. This CDR3 region has 17 residues. From germline, CDR1 is MDHEN and CDR2 SYDVKM. CDR3 in DNA: TGTGCCAGCAGTGGAGGGCTGGGACAGGGCGCTAACTATGGCTACACCTTC. It encodes CASSGGLGQGANYGYTF.

J is TRBJ2-1 and V is TRBV28, with a tentative D call TRBD1 (5 bases). CDR1 and CDR2 from the germline V gene are MDHEN and SYDVKM. Trimming stripped 5 bases from V and 0 bases from J, with 14 bases between. The CDR3 sequence is 16 residues long. CDR3 protein: CASSLPRQGSYNEQFF. The CDR3, as DNA: TGTGCCAGCAGTCTACCGCGGCAGGGCTCCTACAATGAGCAGTTCTTC.

This clone has only one observation. The chain employs TRBV6-5 and TRBJ2-1, with 12 positions matching TRBD2. The CDR3 has 15 amino acids. CDR1 MNHEY and CDR2 SVGAGI come from the germline V gene. V lost 6 bases and J lost 5; bases outside the gene matches: 5. In DNA form, the CDR3 reads TGTGCCAGCAGCCAACTAGCGGGAGGAAACAATGAGCAGTTCTTC. The encoded protein is CASSQLAGGNNEQFF.